This entry concerns a single T cell receptor beta chain. This clonotype was counted a few times. This clone's antigen is unknown. Per-base quality was not reported, and no clone a single base away is much larger than it. Including cysteine and phenylalanine, the CDR3 has 11 amino acids. Kept here is only the CDR3 DNA, which spans 33 bases and is read in frame from base 1. V is clipped by 6 bases and J by 6 bases, and the sequence between their germline boundaries is 9 bases long. As encoded in the germline V gene (reference sequence), CDR1 is LNHDA while CDR2 is SQIVND. The TCR beta CDR3 regions were amplified from the RNA transcripts. For the first round of RT-PCR on the TCR CDR3, the HTBI primer set was used together with the Qiagen OneStep RT-PCR kit. A second multiplex PCR round built the libraries, followed by size selection and purification. Paired-end sequencing of the libraries was performed with 100 bp reads on an Illumina HiSeq2000. On the authors' methods: Raw data were processed with SOAPnuke, discarding reads with adapters, uncalled bases, mean Phred below 15, or no exact constant-primer or identifier match. COPE v1.2.5 was used to merge the high-quality paired reads, and each unique nucleotide sequence was defined as a clonotype. MiTCR v1.1 was used to align the clonotypes against IMGT TRBV, TRBD and TRBJ reference segments. The analysis included only V-J combinations with a frequency above 0.0001, which together covered 99% to 99.2% of the repertoires. A TCS score was defined as the ratio between F50 (clonal expansion) and ExV (chaos), using BLOSUM62-based TCRdist between CDR3 peptides within each V-J. Welch's t-statistics and random forest reduced roughly 540 V-J features to some 14, which were used in a naive Bayes classifier (R e1071). TCRdb passed the public sequencing reads through fastp at Q25 and MiXCR, retaining productive beta sequences. Rows are combined by CDR3 protein, so each entry shows the most common genes and DNA. None of the V and J calls come from the authors' own analysis; TCRdb made them. This sample is represented by some 460,000 distinct CDR3 sequences; roughly 14% of them were singletons. Of the sample, over 7.5% is held by the ten largest clones.

The data were taken from a study of T cells in Graves' hyperthyroidism and ophthalmopathy (dated by TCRdb to the late 2010s). Regarding the complete study: Peripheral blood samples were taken at initial diagnosis, before any treatment was given. The paper reports TCR Vbeta CDR3 sequencing of approximately 130 peripheral blood samples: 40 or so ophthalmopathy, approximately 74 hyperthyroidism and about 17 progressor patients. After blood sampling, hyperthyroidism patients were treated with methimazole at a starting dose of 30 mg daily, and ophthalmopathy patients were treated with high-dose intravenous methylprednisolone. A discovery cohort of approximately 97 patients, 43 with Graves' ophthalmopathy and 55 to 60 with stable Graves' hyperthyroidism, was used to find distinguishing TCR V-J signatures. The 100 or so discovery patients were randomly divided into training and test sets at a 7:3 ratio. Prospective prediction of ophthalmopathy was tested in an independent validation cohort of fewer than 20 hyperthyroidism patients and 17 patients who later progressed to ophthalmopathy. In addition, the study compared T-cell repertoires in thyroid tissue and in blood from over 5 Graves' hyperthyroidism patients. General findings and caveats noted by the study authors: No statistical method was used to set the sample size in advance, and investigators knew the group allocation. Most expanded thyroid clonotypes (frequency above 0.001) were also detected in blood, suggesting blood repertoires may reflect thyroid immune responses. During validation, the model predicted progression to ophthalmopathy a median of approximately 6 months ahead of onset, with roughly 65% sensitivity and under 85% specificity. A model built on a 13 V-J signature distinguished ophthalmopathy from stable hyperthyroidism, reaching around 88% sensitivity and around 81% specificity in cross-validation and 80%/75% in testing.

Stable Graves' hyperthyroidism was defined as the absence of progression to ophthalmopathy over 18 months of follow-up. Hyperthyroidism patients were aged 18 to 65 years and newly diagnosed, with disease duration of less than 2 months. Exclusion was applied to patients with uncontrolled infections, other autoimmune diseases, pregnancy or lactation. Diagnoses relied on clinical symptoms, serum thyroxine and TRAb, thyroid ultrasound and orbital computed tomography. PBMCs were isolated from 10 ml of fresh peripheral blood by Ficoll-Paque density gradient centrifugation. Total RNA was extracted with Trizol reagent, and quality was checked on an Agilent 2100 Bioanalyzer.

Source material: blood. The clonotype was recovered from a woman between 18 and 29 years old with Graves' hyperthyroidism. Rearrangement joined TRBV19 to TRBJ2-7; the D region possibly corresponds to TRBD2 (6 bases align). The nucleotide sequence is TGTGCCAGTAGAATGGGGGGCGAGCAGTACTTC. It codes for CASRMGGEQYF.